This T cell receptor beta chain was recovered during a study of cytomegalovirus exposure and HLA in healthy donors. Turning to the study itself: From 170 million or so T cells, an earlier analysis saw 117 million unique TCR beta sequences.

The CDR3 contains 12 residues. Trimming stripped 4 bases from V and 4 bases from J, with 7 bases between. In germline, CDR1 is SGHDN, CDR2 FVKESK. Primers included in the PCR were 60 Vbeta and 13 Jbeta primers. Repertoires were generated with immunoSEQ multiplex PCR, while TCRdb's copy carries only in-frame clones and drops some. Of about 130,000 clones in the sample, more than 65% were seen once. Overall study findings and caveats: In vitro data verified a few CMV-associated chains as specific for CMV antigens. The likely origin of a cluster of highly shared sequence variants was a sequencing artifact.

In the case of this clone: The antigen is undetermined.

This TCR derives from a man younger than 35 in good health and CMV-seropositive. Input material: PBMCs. This chain links TRBV14 with TRBJ1-2; D not resolved. The CDR3, as DNA: TGTGCCAGCAGCCCGGCAGGCTATGGCTACACCTTC. Translation: CASSPAGYGYTF.